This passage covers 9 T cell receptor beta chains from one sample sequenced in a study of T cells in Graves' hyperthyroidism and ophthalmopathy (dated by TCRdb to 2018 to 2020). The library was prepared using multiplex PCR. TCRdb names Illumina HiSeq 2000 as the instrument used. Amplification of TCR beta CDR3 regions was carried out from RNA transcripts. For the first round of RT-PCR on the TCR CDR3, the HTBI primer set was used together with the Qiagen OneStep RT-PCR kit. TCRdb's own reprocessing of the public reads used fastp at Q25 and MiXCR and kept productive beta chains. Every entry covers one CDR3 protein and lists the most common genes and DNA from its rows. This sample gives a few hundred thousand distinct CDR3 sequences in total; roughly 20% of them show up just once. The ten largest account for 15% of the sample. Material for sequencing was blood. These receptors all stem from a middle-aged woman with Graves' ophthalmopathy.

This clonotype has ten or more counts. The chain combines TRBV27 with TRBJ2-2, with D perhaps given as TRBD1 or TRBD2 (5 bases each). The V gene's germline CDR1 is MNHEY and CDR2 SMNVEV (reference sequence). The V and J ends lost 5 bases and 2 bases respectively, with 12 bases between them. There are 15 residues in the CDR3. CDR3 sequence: CASSPGTTNTGELFF. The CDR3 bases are TGTGCCAGCAGTCCCGGGACCACTAACACCGGGGAGCTGTTTTTT.

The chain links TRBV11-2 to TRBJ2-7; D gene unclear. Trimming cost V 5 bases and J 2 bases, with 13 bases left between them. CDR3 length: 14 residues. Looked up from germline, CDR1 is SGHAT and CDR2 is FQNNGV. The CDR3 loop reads CASSPLGRTYEQYF. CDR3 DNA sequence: TGTGCCAGCAGCCCGCTGGGCAGAACCTACGAGCAGTACTTC.

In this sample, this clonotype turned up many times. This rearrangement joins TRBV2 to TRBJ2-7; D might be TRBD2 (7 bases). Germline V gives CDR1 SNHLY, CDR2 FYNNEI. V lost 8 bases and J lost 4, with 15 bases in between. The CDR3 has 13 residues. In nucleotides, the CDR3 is TGTGCCAGCGTTCCCAGGGGAGGGTACGAGCAGTACTTC. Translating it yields CASVPRGGYEQYF.

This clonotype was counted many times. CDR3 coding DNA: TGTGCCAGCAGTCTAGGGGGGACAGCCTCCTACGAGCAGTACTTC. Translating gives CASSLGGTASYEQYF. The V call is TRBV12-3 or TRBV12-4, the J call TRBJ2-7, with D possibly TRBD1 on 7 matching bases. The CDR3 has 15 amino acids. V gave up 5 bases and J gave up 0 bases, with 14 bases separating them.

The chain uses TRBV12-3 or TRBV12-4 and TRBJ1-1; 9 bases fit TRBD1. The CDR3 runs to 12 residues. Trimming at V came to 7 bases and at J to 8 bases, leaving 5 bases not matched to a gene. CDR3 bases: TGTGCCAGCACCGTGGGACAGGGAGAAGCTTTCTTT. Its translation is CASTVGQGEAFF.

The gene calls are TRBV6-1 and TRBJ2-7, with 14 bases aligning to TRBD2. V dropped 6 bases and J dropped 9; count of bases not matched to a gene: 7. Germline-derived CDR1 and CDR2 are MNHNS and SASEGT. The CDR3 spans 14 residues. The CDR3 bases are TGTGCCAGCAGAGCCCGACTAGCGGGAGGGCGGCAGTACTTC. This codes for CASRARLAGGRQYF.

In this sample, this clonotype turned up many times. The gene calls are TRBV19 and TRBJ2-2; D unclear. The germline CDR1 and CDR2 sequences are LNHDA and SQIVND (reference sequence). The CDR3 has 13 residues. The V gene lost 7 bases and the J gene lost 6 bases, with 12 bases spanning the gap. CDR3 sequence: CASNPIPSGELFF. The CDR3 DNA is TGTGCCAGTAACCCTATCCCGTCCGGGGAGCTGTTTTTT.

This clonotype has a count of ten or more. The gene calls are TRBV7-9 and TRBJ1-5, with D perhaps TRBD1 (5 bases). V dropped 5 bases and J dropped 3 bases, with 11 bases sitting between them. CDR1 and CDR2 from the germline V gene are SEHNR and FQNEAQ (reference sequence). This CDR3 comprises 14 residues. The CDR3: CASSRGGTNQPQHF. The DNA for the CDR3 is TGTGCCAGCAGCCGCGGGGGGACCAATCAGCCCCAGCATTTT.

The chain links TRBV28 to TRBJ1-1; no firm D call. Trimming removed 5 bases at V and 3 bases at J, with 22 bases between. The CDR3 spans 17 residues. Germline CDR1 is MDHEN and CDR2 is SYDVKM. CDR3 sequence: CASSQFTRALGYTEAFF. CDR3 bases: TGTGCCAGCAGTCAATTTACCCGGGCCCTTGGTTACACTGAAGCTTTCTTT.